The clone carrying this TCR beta chain was recorded a few times. The germline gives CDR1 SGDLS, CDR2 YYNGEE. V lost 0 bases, J lost 7 bases, and 7 bases stayed unmatched. This CDR3 is 15 amino acids long. The data stem from a study of blood T cell repertoires in COVID-19. Study summary: From the United States, Italy and Spain came samples of acute and convalescent COVID-19. Sources were T cells, B-cell-depleted T cells, or PBMCs; the material itself was cDNA or gDNA.

The authors' processing: Estimation of nucleated cell counts was performed using reference gene primer amplification. The table came from immunoSEQ multiplex PCR; TCRdb's copy has only in-frame clones and leaves some out. That table is the source of V, J and clone size, and D and trimming were worked out from the DNA. This table has 110,000 or so clones, 75% to 90% appearing once. The source is a human donor in a cohort sampled during active COVID-19. The sequenced material came from peripheral blood. This rearrangement joins TRBV9 to TRBJ2-1; 7 bases line up with TRBD2. The CDR3 loop is CASSVEGGRGNEQFF. The DNA of the CDR3 is TGTGCCAGCAGCGTAGAGGGAGGGAGGGGTAATGAGCAGTTCTTC.